This TCR beta chain was retrieved from a study of T-cell reconstitution after alpha-beta-depleted transplantation in children. Preparation of the TCRbeta library was carried out with unique molecular identifiers. TCRdb ran MiXCR on the PCR reads and lists one entry per CDR3 protein. Of about 200,000 distinct CDR3 sequences listed, roughly 7.1% are singletons. Per germline, CDR1 ENHRY and CDR2 SYGVKD. This CDR3 is built from 15 residues. The J segment lost 6 bases and the V segment lost 8 bases, leaving 9 bases of the junction unmatched. About this clonotype itself: Its antigen is as yet unknown.

Study-wide results and caveats: The origin of alpha-beta T cells about two months after transplant was reportedly several hundred expanded graft clones. Surviving recipient T cells and thymic progenitors underlay high day-60 TCRbeta diversity in some patients. Diversity and T-cell counts at one year after transplant derived mostly from new T cells.

Here the sequenced sample was PBMCs, taken before TCRalphabeta/CD19-depleted stem cell transplant. This TCR derives from a boy under 10 years old with acute lymphoblastic leukemia, due to receive a stem cell transplant. This rearrangement joins TRBV10-3 to TRBJ2-1; TRBD2 matches at 11 bases. The CDR3 region is CAIGVFGTSGNEQFF. The CDR3 DNA reads TGTGCCATCGGAGTCTTCGGGACTAGCGGCAATGAGCAGTTCTTC.